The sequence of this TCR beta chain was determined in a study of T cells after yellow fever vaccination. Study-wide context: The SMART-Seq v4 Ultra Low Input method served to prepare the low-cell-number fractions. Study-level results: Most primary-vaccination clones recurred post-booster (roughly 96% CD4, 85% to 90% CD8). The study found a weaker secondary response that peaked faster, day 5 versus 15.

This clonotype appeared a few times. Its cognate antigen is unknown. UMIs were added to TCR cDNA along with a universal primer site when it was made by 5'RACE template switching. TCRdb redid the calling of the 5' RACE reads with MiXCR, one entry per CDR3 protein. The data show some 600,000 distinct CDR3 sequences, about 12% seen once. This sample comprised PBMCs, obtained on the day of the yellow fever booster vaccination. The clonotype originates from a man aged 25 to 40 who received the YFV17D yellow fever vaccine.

The CDR3 sequence is CASSPVIGLAGYEQYF. The CDR3 region has the DNA TGTGCCAGCAGCCCGGTAATTGGACTAGCGGGTTACGAGCAGTACTTC. This chain links TRBV7-9 with TRBJ2-7, with 11 bases identical to TRBD2. This CDR3 contains 16 residues. With V trimmed by 5 bases and J by 4 bases, 10 bases remained unmatched. CDR1 is SEHNR and CDR2 is FQNEAQ in the germline V gene (reference sequence).